The entry below describes one TCR beta chain. There are 18 residues in the CDR3. Trimming removed 4 bases from V and 5 bases from J; junction bases left unmatched: 16. In germline, CDR1 is SEHNR, CDR2 FQNEAQ (reference sequence). These data belong to a study of cytomegalovirus exposure and HLA in healthy donors. Whole-study context: A previous analysis identified approximately 110 million unique TCR beta sequences derived from some 200 million T cells.

Both 60 Vbeta primers and 13 Jbeta primers went into the PCR. Using immunoSEQ multiplex PCR, the repertoire was profiled, and TCRdb retains in-frame clones only, with some absent. The top ten clones hold 2% to 3% of a sample with about 86,000 clones, roughly 78% of them seen once. The sample consisted of PBMCs. The chain combines TRBV7-9 with TRBJ1-2, with 10 bases lining up with TRBD1. The sequence came from a male donor in good health and CMV-seropositive. The CDR3, as DNA: TGTGCCAGCAGCTCAACGCCGGGACAGGGGAGGGGCGGGTATGGCTACACCTTC. Its translation: CASSSTPGQGRGGYGYTF.